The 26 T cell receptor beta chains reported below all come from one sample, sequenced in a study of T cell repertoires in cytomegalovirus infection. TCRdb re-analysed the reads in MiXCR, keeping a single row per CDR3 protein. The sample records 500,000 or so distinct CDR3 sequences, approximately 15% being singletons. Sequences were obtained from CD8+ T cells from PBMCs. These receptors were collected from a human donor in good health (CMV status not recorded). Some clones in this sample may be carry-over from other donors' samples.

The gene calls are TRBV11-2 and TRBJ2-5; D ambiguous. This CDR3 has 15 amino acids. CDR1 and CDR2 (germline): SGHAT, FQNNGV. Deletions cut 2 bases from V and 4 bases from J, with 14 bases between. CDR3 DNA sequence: TGTGCCAGCAGCTTACCCGCCCTACGAGTAGAGACCCAGTACTTC. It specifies CASSLPALRVETQYF.

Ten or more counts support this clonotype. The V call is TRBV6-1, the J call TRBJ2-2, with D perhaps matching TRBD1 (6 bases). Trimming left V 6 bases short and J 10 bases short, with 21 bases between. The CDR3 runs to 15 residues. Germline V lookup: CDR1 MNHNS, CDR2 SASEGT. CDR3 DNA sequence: TGTGCCAGCAGCCTCAGCTCCTACAGGGCCTTGGAGCTGTTTTTT. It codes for CASSLSSYRALELFF.

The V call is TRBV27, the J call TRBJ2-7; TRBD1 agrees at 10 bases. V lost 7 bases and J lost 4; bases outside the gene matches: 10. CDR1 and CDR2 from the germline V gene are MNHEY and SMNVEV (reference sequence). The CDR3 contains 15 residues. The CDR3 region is CASINFGDRGYEQYF. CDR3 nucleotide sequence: TGTGCCAGCATCAACTTTGGGGACAGGGGTTACGAGCAGTACTTC.

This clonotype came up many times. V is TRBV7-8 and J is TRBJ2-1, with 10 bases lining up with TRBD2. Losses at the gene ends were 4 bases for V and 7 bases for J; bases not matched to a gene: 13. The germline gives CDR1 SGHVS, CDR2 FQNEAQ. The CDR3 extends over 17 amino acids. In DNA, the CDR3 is TGTGCCAGCAGCTATTCTCACAGCGGGGGGGCCGGGAATGAGCAGTTCTTC. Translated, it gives CASSYSHSGGAGNEQFF.

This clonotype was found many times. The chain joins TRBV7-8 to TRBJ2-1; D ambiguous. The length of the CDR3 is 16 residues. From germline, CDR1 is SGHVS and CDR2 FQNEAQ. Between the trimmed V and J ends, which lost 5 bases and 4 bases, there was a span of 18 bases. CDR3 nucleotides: TGTGCCAGCAGCCCCACCCTGGCCTCCTCTTACAATGAGCAGTTCTTC. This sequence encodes CASSPTLASSYNEQFF.

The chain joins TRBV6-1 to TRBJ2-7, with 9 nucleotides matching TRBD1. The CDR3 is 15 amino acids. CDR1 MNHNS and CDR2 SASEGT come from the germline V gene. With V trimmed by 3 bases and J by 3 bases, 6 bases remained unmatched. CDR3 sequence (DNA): TGTGCCAGCAGTGAGAGGACAGGGGAAGGCTACGAGCAGTACTTC. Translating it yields CASSERTGEGYEQYF.

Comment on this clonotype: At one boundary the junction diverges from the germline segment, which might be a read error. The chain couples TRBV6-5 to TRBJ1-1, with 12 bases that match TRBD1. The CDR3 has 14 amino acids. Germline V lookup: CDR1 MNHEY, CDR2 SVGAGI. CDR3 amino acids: CASSYGTGGTEALF. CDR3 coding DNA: TGTGCGAGCAGTTACGGGACAGGGGGCACTGAAGCTTTATTT.

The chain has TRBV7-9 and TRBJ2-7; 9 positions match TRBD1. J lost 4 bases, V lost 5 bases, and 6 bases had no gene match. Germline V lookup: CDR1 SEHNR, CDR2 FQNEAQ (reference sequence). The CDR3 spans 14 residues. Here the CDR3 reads CASSKRDRVYEQYF. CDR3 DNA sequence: TGTGCCAGCAGCAAAAGGGACAGGGTTTACGAGCAGTACTTC.

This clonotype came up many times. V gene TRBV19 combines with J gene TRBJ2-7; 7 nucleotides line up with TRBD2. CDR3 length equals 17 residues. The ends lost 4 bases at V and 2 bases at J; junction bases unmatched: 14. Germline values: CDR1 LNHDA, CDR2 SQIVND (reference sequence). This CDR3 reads CASSTTVGRERPYEQYF. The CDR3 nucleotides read TGTGCCAGTAGTACAACCGTAGGGCGGGAGAGGCCCTACGAGCAGTACTTC.

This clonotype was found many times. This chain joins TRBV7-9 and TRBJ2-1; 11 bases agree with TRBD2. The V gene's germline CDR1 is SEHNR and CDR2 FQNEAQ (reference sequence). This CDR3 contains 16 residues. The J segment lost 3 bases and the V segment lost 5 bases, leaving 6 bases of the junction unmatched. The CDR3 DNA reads TGTGCCAGCAGCGGTAGCGGGGGGGCCGGCTACAATGAGCAGTTCTTC. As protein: CASSGSGGAGYNEQFF.

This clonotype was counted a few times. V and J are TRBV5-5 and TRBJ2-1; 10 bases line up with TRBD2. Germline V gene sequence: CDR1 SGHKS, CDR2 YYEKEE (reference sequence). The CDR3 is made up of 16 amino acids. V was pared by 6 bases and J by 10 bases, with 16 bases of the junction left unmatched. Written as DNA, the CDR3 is TGTGCCAGCATCACTTCCGGGACTAGCGTACGAAAAGAGCAGTTCTTC. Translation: CASITSGTSVRKEQFF.

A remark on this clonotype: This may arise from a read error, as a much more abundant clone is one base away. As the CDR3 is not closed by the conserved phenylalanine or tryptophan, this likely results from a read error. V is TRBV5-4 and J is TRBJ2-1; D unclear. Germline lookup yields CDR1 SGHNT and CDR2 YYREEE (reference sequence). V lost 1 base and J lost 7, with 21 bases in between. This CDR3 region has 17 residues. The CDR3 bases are TGTGCCAGCAGCTTGCAAAGAGGCGGCTCCTACGGGAATGAGCAGTTCTAC. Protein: CASSLQRGGSYGNEQFY.

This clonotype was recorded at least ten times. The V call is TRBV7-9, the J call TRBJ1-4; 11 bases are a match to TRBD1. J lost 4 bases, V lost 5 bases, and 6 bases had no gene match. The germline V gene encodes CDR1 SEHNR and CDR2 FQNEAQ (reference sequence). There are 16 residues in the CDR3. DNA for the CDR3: TGTGCCAGCAGCCCGCCGGACAGGGGGCGTAATGAAAAACTGTTTTTT. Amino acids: CASSPPDRGRNEKLFF.

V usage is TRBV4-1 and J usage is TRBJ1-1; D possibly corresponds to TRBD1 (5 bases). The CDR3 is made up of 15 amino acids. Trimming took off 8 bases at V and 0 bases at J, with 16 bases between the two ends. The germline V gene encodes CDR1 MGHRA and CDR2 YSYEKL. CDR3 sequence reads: CASLGEAGMNTEAFF. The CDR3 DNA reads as TGCGCCAGCTTGGGGGAGGCAGGAATGAACACTGAAGCTTTCTTT.

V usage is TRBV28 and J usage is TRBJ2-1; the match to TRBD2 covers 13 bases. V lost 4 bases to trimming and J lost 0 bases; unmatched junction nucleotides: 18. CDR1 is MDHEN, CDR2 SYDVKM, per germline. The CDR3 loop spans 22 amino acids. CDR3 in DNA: TGTGCCAGCAGTTACCTAGGGACTAGCGGGAAGGCCATCCTAAGCTCCTACAATGAGCAGTTCTTC. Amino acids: CASSYLGTSGKAILSSYNEQFF.

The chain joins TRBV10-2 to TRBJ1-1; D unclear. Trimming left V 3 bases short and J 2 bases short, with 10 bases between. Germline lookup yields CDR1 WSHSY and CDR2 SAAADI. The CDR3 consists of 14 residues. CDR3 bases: TGCGCCAGCAGTGAACTGATAGGAAACACTGAAGCTTTCTTT. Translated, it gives CASSELIGNTEAFF.

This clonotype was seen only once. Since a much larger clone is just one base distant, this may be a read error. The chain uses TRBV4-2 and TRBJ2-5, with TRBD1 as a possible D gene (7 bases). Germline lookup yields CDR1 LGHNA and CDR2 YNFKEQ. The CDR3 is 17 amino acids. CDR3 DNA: TGTGCCAGCAGCCAAGTCACAGGGGACTTGTACCAAGAGATCCAGTACTTC. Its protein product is CASSQVTGDLYQEIQYF.

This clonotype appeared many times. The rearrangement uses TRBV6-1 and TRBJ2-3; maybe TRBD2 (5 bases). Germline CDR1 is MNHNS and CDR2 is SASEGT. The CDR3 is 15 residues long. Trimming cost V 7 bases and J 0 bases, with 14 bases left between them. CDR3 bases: TGTGCCAGCAAGGAACGGGGTGGCAGCACAGATACGCAGTATTTT. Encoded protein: CASKERGGSTDTQYF.

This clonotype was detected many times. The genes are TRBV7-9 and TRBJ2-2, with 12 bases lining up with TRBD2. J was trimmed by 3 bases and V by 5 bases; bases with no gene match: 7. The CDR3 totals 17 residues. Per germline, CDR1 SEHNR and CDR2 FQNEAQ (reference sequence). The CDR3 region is CASSPRTSGNDTGELFF. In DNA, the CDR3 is TGTGCCAGCAGCCCACGGACTAGCGGGAATGACACCGGGGAGCTGTTTTTT.

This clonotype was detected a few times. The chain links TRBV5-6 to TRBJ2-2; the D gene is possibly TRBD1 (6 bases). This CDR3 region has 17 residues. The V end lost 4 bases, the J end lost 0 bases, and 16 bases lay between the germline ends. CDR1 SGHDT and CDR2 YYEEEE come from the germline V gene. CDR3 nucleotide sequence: TGTGCCAGCAGCCGGGACAAGGACAACACGAACACCGGGGAGCTGTTTTTT. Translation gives CASSRDKDNTNTGELFF.

Here the CDR3 reads CASRSDRGDPAFF. CDR3 bases: TGTGCCAGCAGATCCGACCGGGGGGATCCCGCTTTCTTT. This chain links TRBV6-1 with TRBJ1-1, with D maybe TRBD1 (5 bases). The V gene lost 6 bases and the J gene lost 11 bases, with 19 bases spanning the gap. Looked up from germline, CDR1 is MNHNS and CDR2 is SASEGT. This CDR3 spans 13 amino acids.

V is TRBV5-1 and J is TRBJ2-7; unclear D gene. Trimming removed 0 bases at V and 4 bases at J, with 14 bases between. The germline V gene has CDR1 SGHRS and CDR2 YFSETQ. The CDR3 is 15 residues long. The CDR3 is CASSLVADRTYEQYF. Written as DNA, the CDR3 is TGCGCCAGCAGCTTGGTGGCGGACCGGACGTACGAGCAGTACTTC. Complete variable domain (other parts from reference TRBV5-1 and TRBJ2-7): KAGVTQTPRYLIKTRGQQVTLSCSPISGHRSVSWYQQTPGQGLQFLFEYFSETQRNKGNFPGRFSGRQFSNSRSEMNVSTLELGDSALYLCASSLVADRTYEQYFGPGTRLTVT.

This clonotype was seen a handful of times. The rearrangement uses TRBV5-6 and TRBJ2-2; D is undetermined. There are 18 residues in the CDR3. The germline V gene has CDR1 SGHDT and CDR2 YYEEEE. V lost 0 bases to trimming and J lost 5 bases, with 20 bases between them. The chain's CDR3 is CASSLEAALALSTGELFF. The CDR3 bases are TGTGCCAGCAGCTTGGAGGCAGCACTCGCCCTCAGTACCGGGGAGCTGTTTTTT.

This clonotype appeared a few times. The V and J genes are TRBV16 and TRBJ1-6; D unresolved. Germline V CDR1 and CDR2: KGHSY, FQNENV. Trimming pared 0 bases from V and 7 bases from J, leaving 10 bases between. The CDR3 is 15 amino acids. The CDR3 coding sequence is TGTGCCAGCAGCCAATCAGGCGGTATCAATTCACCCCTCCACTTT. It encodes CASSQSGGINSPLHF.

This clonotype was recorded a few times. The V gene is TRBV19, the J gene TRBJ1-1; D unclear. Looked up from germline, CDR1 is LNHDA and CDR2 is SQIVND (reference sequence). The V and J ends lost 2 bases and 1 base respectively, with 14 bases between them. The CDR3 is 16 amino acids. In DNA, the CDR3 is TGTGCCAGTAGTATATTATTTGGAAAGTCGAACACTGAAGCTTTCTTT. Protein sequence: CASSILFGKSNTEAFF.

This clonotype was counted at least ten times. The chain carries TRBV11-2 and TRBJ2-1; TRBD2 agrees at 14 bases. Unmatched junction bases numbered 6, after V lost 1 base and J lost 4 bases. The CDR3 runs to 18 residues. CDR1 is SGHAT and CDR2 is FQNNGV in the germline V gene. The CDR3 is CASSLGGLAGAPYNEQFF. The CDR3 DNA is TGTGCCAGCAGCTTAGGGGGACTAGCGGGAGCCCCGTACAATGAGCAGTTCTTC. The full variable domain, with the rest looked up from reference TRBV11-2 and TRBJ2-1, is EAGVAQSPRYKIIEKRQSVAFWCNPISGHATLYWYQQILGQGPKLLIQFQNNGVVDDSQLPKDRFSAERLKGVDSTLKIQPAKLEDSAVYLCASSLGGLAGAPYNEQFFGPGTRLTVL.